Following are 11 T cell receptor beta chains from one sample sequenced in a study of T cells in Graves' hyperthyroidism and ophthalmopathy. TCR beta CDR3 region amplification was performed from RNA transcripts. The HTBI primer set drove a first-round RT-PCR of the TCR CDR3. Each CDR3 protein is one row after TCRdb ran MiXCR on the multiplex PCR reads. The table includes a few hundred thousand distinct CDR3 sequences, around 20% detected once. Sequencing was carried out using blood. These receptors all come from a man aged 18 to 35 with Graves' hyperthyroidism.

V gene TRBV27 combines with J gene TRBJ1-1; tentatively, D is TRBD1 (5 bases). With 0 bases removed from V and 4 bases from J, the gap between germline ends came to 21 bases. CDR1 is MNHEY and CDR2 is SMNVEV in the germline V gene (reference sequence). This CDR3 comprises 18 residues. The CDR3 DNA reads TGTGCCAGCAGTTTATCGCAGTTCTCGGGCAGGGTTAGCACTGAAGCTTTCTTT. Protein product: CASSLSQFSGRVSTEAFF.

CDR3 in DNA: TGCAGTGCTTCCACCCCGACTAGCGGGGGGGCGGACGAGCAGTACTTC. Protein sequence: CSASTPTSGGADEQYF. The J gene is TRBJ2-7, the V gene TRBV20-1; 14 positions match TRBD2. J was trimmed by 5 bases and V by 5 bases; bases with no gene match: 11. The germline V gene has CDR1 DFQATT and CDR2 SNEGSKA (reference sequence). The CDR3 loop spans 16 amino acids.

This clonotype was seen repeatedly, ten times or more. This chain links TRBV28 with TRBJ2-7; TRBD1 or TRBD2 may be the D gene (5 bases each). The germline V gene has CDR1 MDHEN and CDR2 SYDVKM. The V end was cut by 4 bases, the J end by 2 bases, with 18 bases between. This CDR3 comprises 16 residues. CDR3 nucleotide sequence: TGTGCCAGCAGTTCATCGACCCGGGACGGAGCCTACGAGCAGTACTTC. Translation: CASSSSTRDGAYEQYF.

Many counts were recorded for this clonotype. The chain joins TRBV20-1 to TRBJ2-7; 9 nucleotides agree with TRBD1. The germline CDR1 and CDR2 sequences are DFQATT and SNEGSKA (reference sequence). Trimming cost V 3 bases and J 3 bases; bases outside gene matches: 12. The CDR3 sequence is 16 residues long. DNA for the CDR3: TGCAGTGCTAGGGGGACAGGGCCCAATTGGGTCTACGAGCAGTACTTC. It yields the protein CSARGTGPNWVYEQYF.

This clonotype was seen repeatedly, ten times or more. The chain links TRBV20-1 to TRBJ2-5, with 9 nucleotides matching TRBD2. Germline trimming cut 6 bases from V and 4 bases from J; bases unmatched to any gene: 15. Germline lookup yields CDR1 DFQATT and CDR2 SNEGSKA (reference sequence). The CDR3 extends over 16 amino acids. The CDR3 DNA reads TGCAGTGCCGCCGGGGTGGGAATAGCGGGGGTAGAGACCCAGTACTTC. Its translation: CSAAGVGIAGVETQYF.

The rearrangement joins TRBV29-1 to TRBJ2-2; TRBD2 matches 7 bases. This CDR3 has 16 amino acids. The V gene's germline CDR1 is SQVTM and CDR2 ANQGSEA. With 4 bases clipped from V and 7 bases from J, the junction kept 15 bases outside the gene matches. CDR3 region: CSVASPREGGGGELFF. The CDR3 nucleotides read TGCAGCGTTGCCTCCCCCCGAGAGGGCGGGGGCGGGGAGCTGTTTTTT.

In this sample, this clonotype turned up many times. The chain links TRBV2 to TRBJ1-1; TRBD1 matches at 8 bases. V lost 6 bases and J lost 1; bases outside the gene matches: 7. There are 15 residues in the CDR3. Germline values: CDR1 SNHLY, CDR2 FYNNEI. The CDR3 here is CASSYLTGGNTEAFF. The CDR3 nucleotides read TGTGCCAGCAGCTACCTTACAGGGGGGAACACTGAAGCTTTCTTT.

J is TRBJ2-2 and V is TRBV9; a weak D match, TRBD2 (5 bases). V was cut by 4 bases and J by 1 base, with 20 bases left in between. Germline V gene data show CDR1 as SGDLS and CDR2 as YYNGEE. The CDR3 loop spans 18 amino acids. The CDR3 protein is CASSPRVRRTQNTGELFF. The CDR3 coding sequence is TGTGCCAGCAGCCCCCGTGTAAGACGGACTCAGAACACCGGGGAGCTGTTTTTT.

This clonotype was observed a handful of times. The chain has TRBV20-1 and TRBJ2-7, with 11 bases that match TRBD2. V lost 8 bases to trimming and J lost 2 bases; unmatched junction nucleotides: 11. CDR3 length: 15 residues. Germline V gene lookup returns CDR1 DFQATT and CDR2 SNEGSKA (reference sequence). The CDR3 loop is CSTQVLAGAAYEQYF. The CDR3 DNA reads TGCAGTACCCAAGTACTAGCGGGGGCTGCCTACGAGCAGTACTTC.

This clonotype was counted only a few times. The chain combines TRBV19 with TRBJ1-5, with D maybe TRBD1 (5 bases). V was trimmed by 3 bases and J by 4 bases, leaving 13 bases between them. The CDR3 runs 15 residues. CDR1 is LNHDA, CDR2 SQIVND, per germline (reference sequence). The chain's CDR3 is CASSIGAGKNQPQHF. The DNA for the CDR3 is TGTGCCAGTAGTATTGGGGCAGGGAAGAATCAGCCCCAGCATTTT.

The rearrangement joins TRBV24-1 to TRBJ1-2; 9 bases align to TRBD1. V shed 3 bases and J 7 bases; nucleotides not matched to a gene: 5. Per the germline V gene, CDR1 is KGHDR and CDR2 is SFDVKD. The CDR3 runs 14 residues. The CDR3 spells CATSDPGQGGGYTF. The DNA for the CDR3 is TGTGCCACCAGTGATCCGGGACAGGGAGGTGGCTACACCTTC.